Listed below are T cell receptor beta chains from one sample, sequenced in a study of T cells after yellow fever vaccination. A single record per CDR3 protein comes from TCRdb applying MiXCR to the 5' RACE reads. The table shows roughly 310,000 distinct CDR3 sequences, with more than 8.5% occurring only once. Sequencing used PBMCs, obtained on the day of the first yellow fever vaccination. Source of these receptors: a man in his late teens or twenties who received the YFV17D yellow fever vaccine. The CDR3 runs from the conserved cysteine through the conserved F or W. A D gene is named only where the DNA matches it firmly. Some rows have no size entry. The others give once, few or many, or a class for an expanded clone.

v_call	d_call	j_call	clone_size	cdr3_aa	cdr3_nt
TRBV5-1	TRBD2	TRBJ2-5	few	CASSQAIAGGPKETQYF	TGCGCCAGCAGCCAGGCCATAGCGGGGGGACCGAAAGAGACCCAGTACTTC
TRBV9	.	TRBJ1-3	few	CASSVESSGNTIYF	TGTGCCAGCAGCGTAGAGAGCTCTGGAAACACCATATATTTT
TRBV12-5	.	TRBJ2-3	.	CASALWAVRGDTQYF	TGTGCTAGTGCCCTGTGGGCGGTCAGGGGAGATACGCAGTATTTT
TRBV7-8	.	TRBJ1-1	few	CASSPPGSGEAFF	TGTGCCAGCAGCCCTCCGGGCTCAGGGGAAGCTTTCTTT
TRBV30	.	TRBJ1-1	few	CAWSVLGGGNTEAFF	TGTGCCTGGAGTGTACTCGGGGGCGGGAACACTGAAGCTTTCTTT
TRBV7-2	.	TRBJ2-7	few	CASSFFRGLYEQYF	TGTGCCAGCAGCTTCTTCCGGGGGCTCTACGAGCAGTACTTC
TRBV7-2	.	TRBJ2-7	few	CASSLVSGLEQYF	TGTGCCAGCAGCTTAGTTTCAGGGCTCGAGCAGTACTTC
TRBV9	TRBD2	TRBJ2-3	.	CASRAAGSSTDTQYF	TGTGCCAGCAGGGCAGCGGGGTCTAGCACAGATACGCAGTATTTT
TRBV5-8	.	TRBJ2-3	few	CASSPWKDTQYF	TGTGCCAGCAGCCCGTGGAAAGATACGCAGTATTTT
TRBV9	TRBD1	TRBJ2-5	.	CASSVGQLQETQYF	TGTGCCAGCAGCGTGGGACAGCTCCAAGAGACCCAGTACTTC
TRBV6-4	.	TRBJ2-2	few	CARGISNTGELFF	TGTGCCAGGGGCATCTCGAACACCGGGGAGCTGTTTTTT
TRBV9	.	TRBJ2-3	many	CASSVNGVSDTQYF	TGTGCCAGCAGCGTGAACGGGGTCTCAGATACGCAGTATTTT
TRBV4-2	.	TRBJ2-5	few	CASSQDSAGQETQYF	TGTGCCAGCAGCCAAGATTCGGCGGGACAAGAGACCCAGTACTTC
TRBV11-3	.	TRBJ2-5	.	CASSLGEGWAQYF	TGTGCCAGCAGCTTAGGCGAAGGTTGGGCCCAGTACTTC
TRBV9	.	TRBJ2-2	few	CASSVDSGTSPTRAGELFF	TGTGCCAGCAGCGTAGATTCAGGGACCAGCCCTACTAGGGCCGGGGAGCTGTTTTTT
TRBV2	TRBD1	TRBJ2-3	.	CASSAGQGLGYF	TGTGCCAGCAGTGCGGGACAGGGTTTAGGGTATTTT
TRBV5-1	TRBD1	TRBJ1-4	.	CASSRDRGHEKLFF	TGCGCCAGCAGTCGGGACAGGGGACATGAAAAACTGTTTTTT
TRBV12-5	.	TRBJ1-1	.	CASGLVLESEAFF	TGTGCTAGTGGTTTGGTACTGGAGTCTGAAGCTTTCTTT
TRBV6-5	.	TRBJ1-5	.	CASSSTLDPYSNQPQHF	TGTGCCAGCAGTTCCACCTTGGACCCATATAGCAATCAGCCCCAGCATTTT
TRBV5-1	TRBD1	TRBJ1-1	few	CASSLEGATRTEAFF	TGCGCCAGCAGCTTGGAGGGGGCCACCCGCACTGAAGCTTTCTTT
TRBV5-1	TRBD1	TRBJ1-2	few	CASSFGQGANGYTF	TGCGCCAGCAGCTTCGGACAGGGGGCCAACGGCTACACCTTC
TRBV7-9	TRBD2	TRBJ2-1	few	CASSPLPLAGGYNEQFF	TGTGCCAGCAGCCCACTACCGCTAGCGGGGGGATACAATGAGCAGTTCTTC
TRBV11-2	TRBD1	TRBJ1-2	.	CASSARQGPNYGYTF	TGTGCCAGCAGCGCCAGACAGGGACCTAACTATGGCTACACCTTC
TRBV12-3/TRBV12-4	TRBD1	TRBJ2-5	.	CASSQTGGGETQYF	TGTGCCAGCAGCCAAACAGGGGGCGGGGAGACCCAGTACTTC
TRBV4-2	.	TRBJ2-7	.	CASSQDRSGGTLSYEQYF	TGTGCCAGCAGCCAAGATAGGTCGGGCGGGACCCTGTCCTACGAGCAGTACTTC
TRBV5-4	.	TRBJ2-1	many	CATRALGGLGYNEQFF	TGTGCCACTAGAGCGTTGGGGGGCCTGGGGTACAATGAGCAGTTCTTC
TRBV12-3/TRBV12-4	.	TRBJ1-2	.	CASSSGGGYTF	TGTGCCAGCAGTTCAGGCGGTGGCTACACCTTC
TRBV10-3	.	TRBJ1-6	.	CAIAGTQNSPLHF	TGTGCCATCGCAGGGACACAAAATTCACCCCTCCACTTT